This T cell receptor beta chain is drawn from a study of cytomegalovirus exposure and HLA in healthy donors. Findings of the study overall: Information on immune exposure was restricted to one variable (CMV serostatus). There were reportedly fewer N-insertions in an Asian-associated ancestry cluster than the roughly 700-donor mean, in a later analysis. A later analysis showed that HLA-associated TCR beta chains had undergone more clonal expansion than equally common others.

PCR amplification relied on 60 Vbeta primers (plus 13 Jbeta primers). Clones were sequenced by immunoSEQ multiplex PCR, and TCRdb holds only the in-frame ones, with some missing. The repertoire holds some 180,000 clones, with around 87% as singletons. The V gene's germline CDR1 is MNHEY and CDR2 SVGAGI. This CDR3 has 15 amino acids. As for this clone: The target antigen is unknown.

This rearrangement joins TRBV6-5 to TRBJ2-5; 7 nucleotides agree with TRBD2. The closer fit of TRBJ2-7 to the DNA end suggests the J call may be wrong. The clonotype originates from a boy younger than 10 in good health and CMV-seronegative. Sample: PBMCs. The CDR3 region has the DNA TGTGCCAGCAGTTACTCCGGGACTACATCCTACGAGCAGTACTTC. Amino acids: CASSYSGTTSYEQYF.